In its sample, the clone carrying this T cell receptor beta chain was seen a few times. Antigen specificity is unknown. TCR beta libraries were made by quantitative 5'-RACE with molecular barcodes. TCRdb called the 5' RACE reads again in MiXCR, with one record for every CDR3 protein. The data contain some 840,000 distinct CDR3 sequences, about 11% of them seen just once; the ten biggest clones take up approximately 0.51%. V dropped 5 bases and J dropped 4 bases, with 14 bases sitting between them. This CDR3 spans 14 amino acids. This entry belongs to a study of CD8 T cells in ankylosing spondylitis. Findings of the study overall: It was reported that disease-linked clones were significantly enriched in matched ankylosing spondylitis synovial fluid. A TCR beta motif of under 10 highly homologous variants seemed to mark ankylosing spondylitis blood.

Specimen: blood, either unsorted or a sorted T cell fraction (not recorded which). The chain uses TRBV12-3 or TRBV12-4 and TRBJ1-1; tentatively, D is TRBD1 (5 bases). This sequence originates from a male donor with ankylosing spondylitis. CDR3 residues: CASSPYTGPTEAFF. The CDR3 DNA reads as TGTGCCAGCAGTCCCTACACAGGACCCACTGAAGCTTTCTTT.